Below, 24 T cell receptor beta chains from the same sample are listed, as sequenced in a study of CD8 T cells in Susac syndrome. RNA amounts of roughly 0.45 to 1 ug underwent reverse transcription with random hexamers. One entry per CDR3 protein results from TCRdb running MiXCR on the immunoSEQ multiplex PCR reads. The table lists some 150,000 distinct CDR3 sequences, roughly 94% of them singletons. Sequencing was performed on CD4+ T cells from PBMCs. All receptors come from a human donor in good health.

The chain carries TRBV5-1 and TRBJ2-7; D perhaps matches TRBD1 (5 bases). Per germline, CDR1 SGHRS and CDR2 YFSETQ. This CDR3 has 15 amino acids. Trimming removed 0 bases at V and 2 bases at J, with 12 bases between. The CDR3 protein is CASSLEPRAPYEQYF. The CDR3 region has the DNA TGCGCCAGCAGCTTGGAGCCCAGGGCCCCCTACGAGCAGTACTTC. Variable domain in full (rest from reference TRBV5-1 and TRBJ2-7): KAGVTQTPRYLIKTRGQQVTLSCSPISGHRSVSWYQQTPGQGLQFLFEYFSETQRNKGNFPGRFSGRQFSNSRSEMNVSTLELGDSALYLCASSLEPRAPYEQYFGPGTRLTVT.

This CDR3 reads CASSLGEGNSPGFFF. The CDR3 bases are TGTGCCAGCAGCTTAGGGGAGGGAAACTCGCCCGGATTTTTCTTC. The rearrangement uses TRBV7-2 and TRBJ2-1; TRBD2 matches at 7 bases. With 1 base clipped from V and 16 bases from J, the junction kept 16 bases outside the gene matches. This CDR3 region has 15 residues. The V gene's germline CDR1 is SGHTA and CDR2 FQGNSA. Based on the CDR3 plus reference TRBV7-2 and TRBJ2-1, the full variable domain is GAGVSQSPSNKVTEKGKDVELRCDPISGHTALYWYRQSLGQGLEFLIYFQGNSAPDKSGLPSDRFSAERTGGSVSTLTIQRTQQEDSAVYLCASSLGEGNSPGFFFGPGTRLTVL.

The table lists this clonotype with a count of one. The rearrangement links TRBV5-1 to TRBJ2-3, with 14 nucleotides matching TRBD2. Germline trimming cut 2 bases from V and 3 bases from J; bases unmatched to any gene: 2. CDR3 length: 16 residues. Germline CDR1 is SGHRS and CDR2 is YFSETQ. CDR3 sequence reads: CASSFGTSGSTDTQYF. The CDR3 DNA reads TGCGCCAGCAGCTTCGGGACTAGCGGGAGTACAGATACGCAGTATTTT.

This clonotype has more than one count but fewer than ten. V gene TRBV4-1 combines with J gene TRBJ2-1, with TRBD1 identical over 11 bases. Germline V gene sequence: CDR1 MGHRA, CDR2 YSYEKL. CDR3 size: 16 residues. The junction had 10 bases not matched to a gene; V was cut back by 5 bases and J by 7 bases. The CDR3 DNA reads TGCGCCAGCAGCACCCCCGGGACAGGGGGGATGAATGAGCAGTTCTTC. Protein: CASSTPGTGGMNEQFF.

The gene calls are TRBV20-1 and TRBJ1-1; D is possibly TRBD1 (5 bases). The V and J ends lost 5 bases and 3 bases respectively, with 16 bases between them. The CDR3 has 14 residues. Germline CDR1 and CDR2: DFQATT and SNEGSKA (reference sequence). Here the CDR3 reads CSALGTGWHTEAFF. CDR3 bases: TGCAGTGCTTTGGGGACTGGTTGGCACACTGAAGCTTTCTTT.

The V gene is TRBV10-3, the J gene TRBJ2-6, with TRBD1 as a possible D gene (6 bases). Germline CDR1 is ENHRY and CDR2 is SYGVKD. CDR3 length equals 14 residues. The V gene lost 6 bases and the J gene lost 0 bases, with 6 bases spanning the gap. The CDR3 nucleotides read TGTGCCATCAGGGACAGCTCTGGGGCCAACGTCCTGACTTTC. The encoded protein is CAIRDSSGANVLTF.

The chain recombines TRBV5-1 with TRBJ2-1, with 10 nucleotides matching TRBD1. The ends lost 0 bases at V and 0 bases at J; junction bases unmatched: 0. The germline CDR1 and CDR2 sequences are SGHRS and YFSETQ. The CDR3 totals 16 residues. The DNA for the CDR3 is TGCGCCAGCAGCTTGGGGACAGGGGGCTCCTACAATGAGCAGTTCTTC. Its translation is CASSLGTGGSYNEQFF.

The J gene is TRBJ1-1, the V gene TRBV7-9; the D gene is possibly TRBD1 (5 bases). V was shortened by 1 base and J by 1 base, with 10 bases between the two germline ends. Germline-derived CDR1 and CDR2 are SEHNR and FQNEAQ (reference sequence). The CDR3 consists of 15 residues. CDR3 region: CASSLGGSGNTEAFF. CDR3 DNA sequence: TGTGCCAGCAGCTTAGGGGGGTCCGGGAACACTGAAGCTTTCTTT.

The genes are TRBV6-5 and TRBJ1-4, with D possibly being TRBD1 (5 bases). The germline V gene has CDR1 MNHEY and CDR2 SVGAGI. With 0 bases removed from V and 6 bases from J, the gap between germline ends came to 11 bases. This CDR3 is 15 amino acids long. The CDR3 DNA reads as TGTGCCAGCAGTTACTCGGCCAGGGTCGATGAAAAACTGTTTTTT. It specifies CASSYSARVDEKLFF.

This CDR3 reads CSVAPGQGTTVQYF. The CDR3 DNA follows: TGCAGCGTTGCCCCGGGACAGGGGACTACGGTGCAGTACTTC. The chain uses TRBV29-1 and TRBJ2-7, with TRBD1 identical over 10 bases. CDR3 length equals 14 residues. Trimming at V came to 4 bases and at J to 9 bases, leaving 12 bases not matched to a gene. Germline assignment: CDR1 SQVTM and CDR2 ANQGSEA.

This clonotype was seen only a few times. The chain couples TRBV3-1 to TRBJ1-1; a weak D match, TRBD1 (5 bases). V shed 0 bases and J shed 6 bases, with 23 bases lying between them. The length of the CDR3 is 18 residues. Germline values: CDR1 LGHDT, CDR2 YNNKEL (reference sequence). CDR3 sequence: CASSQEWGGVTNKAEAFF. DNA of the CDR3: TGTGCCAGCAGCCAAGAATGGGGCGGTGTGACAAATAAGGCTGAAGCTTTCTTT.

This chain uses TRBV10-2 with TRBJ2-7, with 12 positions matching TRBD2. This CDR3 region has 15 residues. Germline V gene lookup returns CDR1 WSHSY and CDR2 SAAADI. V trimming: 4 bases; J trimming: 7 bases; junction bases outside the gene matches: 8. The DNA of the CDR3 is TGCGCCAGCAGTGGGAGGACTAGCGGGAACGTAGAGCAGTACTTC. Translated, it gives CASSGRTSGNVEQYF.

The J gene is TRBJ2-3, the V gene TRBV6-5; 10 nucleotides match TRBD2. V shed 6 bases, J shed 3 bases, and the junction held 6 bases outside the gene matches. Germline CDR1 MNHEY, CDR2 SVGAGI. The CDR3 length is 15 residues. CDR3 coding DNA: TGTGCCAGCAGCCTAGCGGGAGAGGTGACAGATACGCAGTATTTT. This sequence encodes CASSLAGEVTDTQYF.

V usage is TRBV10-3 and J usage is TRBJ2-7, with TRBD2 identical over 7 bases. The ends lost 0 bases at V and 7 bases at J; junction bases unmatched: 9. The CDR3 is 15 residues long. From germline, CDR1 is ENHRY and CDR2 SYGVKD. In DNA, the CDR3 is TGTGCCATCAGTGAGTCCCCAGCGGGAAAGGGTGAGCAGTACTTC. It specifies CAISESPAGKGEQYF.

This chain uses TRBV5-6 with TRBJ2-2; tentatively, D is TRBD2 (6 bases). CDR1 and CDR2 from the germline V gene are SGHDT and YYEEEE. The CDR3 covers 16 residues. V was trimmed by 1 base and J by 3 bases, leaving 13 bases between them. CDR3 DNA: TGTGCCAGCAGCTTGCGGAGGGAATTGTACACCGGGGAGCTGTTTTTT. Translating gives CASSLRRELYTGELFF. The full variable domain, rest sourced from reference TRBV5-6 and TRBJ2-2, is DAGVTQSPTHLIKTRGQQVTLRCSPKSGHDTVSWYQQALGQGPQFIFQYYEEEERQRGNFPDRFSGHQFPNYSSELNVNALLLGDSALYLCASSLRRELYTGELFFGEGSRLTVL.

This clonotype was seen only once. The chain combines TRBV7-2 with TRBJ2-7, with TRBD2 as a possible D gene (7 bases). Germline loops: CDR1 SGHTA, CDR2 FQGNSA. V was cut by 0 bases and J by 2 bases, with 14 bases left in between. CDR3 length: 16 residues. The CDR3 DNA sequence: TGTGCCAGCAGCTTAGCCCGGGGGGCGGGACCCTACGAGCAGTACTTC. Its protein product is CASSLARGAGPYEQYF. The variable domain in full, completed from reference TRBV7-2 and TRBJ2-7, reads GAGVSQSPSNKVTEKGKDVELRCDPISGHTALYWYRQSLGQGLEFLIYFQGNSAPDKSGLPSDRFSAERTGGSVSTLTIQRTQQEDSAVYLCASSLARGAGPYEQYFGPGTRLTVT.

The V call is TRBV5-1, the J call TRBJ2-1, with 11 bases matching TRBD2. The CDR3 runs 18 residues. Trimming at V came to 0 bases and at J to 1 base, leaving 6 bases not matched to a gene. Germline lookup yields CDR1 SGHRS and CDR2 YFSETQ. The CDR3 here is CASSLGLAGGGSYNEQFF. CDR3 bases: TGCGCCAGCAGCTTGGGGCTAGCGGGAGGTGGGTCCTACAATGAGCAGTTCTTC.

The chain carries TRBV28 and TRBJ1-5; D is perhaps TRBD1 (5 bases). The V end lost 0 bases, the J end lost 3 bases, and 9 bases lay between the germline ends. The CDR3 sequence is 15 residues long. Germline V gene lookup returns CDR1 MDHEN and CDR2 SYDVKM. CDR3 loop: CASSLWGGNNQPQHF. CDR3 DNA sequence: TGTGCCAGCAGTTTATGGGGGGGGAACAATCAGCCCCAGCATTTT. Full variable domain (missing parts from reference TRBV28 and TRBJ1-5): DVKVTQSSRYLVKRTGEKVFLECVQDMDHENMFWYRQDPGLGLRLIYFSYDVKMKEKGDIPEGYSVSREKKERFSLILESASTNQTSMYLCASSLWGGNNQPQHFGDGTRLSIL.

V is TRBV12-3 or TRBV12-4 and J is TRBJ2-2; D not certain. Trimming stripped 7 bases from V and 6 bases from J, with 6 bases between. This CDR3 contains 11 residues. CDR3: CASIRSGELFF. Written as DNA, the CDR3 is TGTGCCAGCATACGATCCGGGGAGCTGTTTTTT.

This clonotype was detected once. V is TRBV7-3 and J is TRBJ2-3, with D maybe TRBD1 (6 bases). V was trimmed by 5 bases and J by 12 bases, leaving 18 bases between them. This CDR3 has 13 residues. In germline, CDR1 is SGHTA, CDR2 FQGTGA. CDR3 coding DNA: TGTGCCAGCAGCCTTGGGACACAGGATTTTCAGTATTTT. Translation: CASSLGTQDFQYF.

The rearrangement links TRBV3-1 to TRBJ2-6; TRBD1 might be the D (5 bases). The germline gives CDR1 LGHDT, CDR2 YNNKEL (reference sequence). The CDR3 length is 18 residues. The germline V and J ends were trimmed by 3 bases and 0 bases, with 15 bases remaining between them. The CDR3 coding sequence is TGTGCCAGCAGCCACAGACAGCTGACCAACTCTGGGGCCAACGTCCTGACTTTC. It encodes CASSHRQLTNSGANVLTF.

This chain uses TRBV19 with TRBJ1-1; D gene uncertain. The germline CDR1 and CDR2 sequences are LNHDA and SQIVND (reference sequence). The V gene lost 6 bases and the J gene lost 0 bases, with 11 bases spanning the gap. The CDR3 covers 14 residues. The CDR3 region has the DNA TGTGCCAGTAGGGAAGGGCTCTTGAACACTGAAGCTTTCTTT. Protein: CASREGLLNTEAFF.

The rearrangement links TRBV5-1 to TRBJ2-6, with D uncertain. The CDR3 extends over 19 amino acids. The germline gives CDR1 SGHRS, CDR2 YFSETQ. The V gene lost 4 bases and the J gene lost 2 bases, with 22 bases spanning the gap. The DNA of the CDR3 is TGCGCCAGCAGCCGATCAGCGCTGGCCGGGCCCCCTGGGGCCAACGTCCTGACTTTC. The encoded protein is CASSRSALAGPPGANVLTF.

V and J are TRBV27 and TRBJ2-7, with a weak D call TRBD2 (6 bases). Germline V CDR1 and CDR2: MNHEY, SMNVEV (reference sequence). With 6 bases removed from V and 0 bases from J, the gap between germline ends came to 21 bases. This CDR3 region has 17 residues. The DNA of the CDR3 is TGTGCCAGCAGCCCTAAGGGGTGGGGACTGAGCTCCTACGAGCAGTACTTC. Translated, it gives CASSPKGWGLSSYEQYF.